This TCR beta chain was identified during a study of CD8 T cells in Susac syndrome. Negative isolation yielded the CD8+ and CD4+ T cells, while FACS enriched the TEMRA cells. RNA amounts of 0.5 to 1 ug underwent reverse transcription with random hexamers. By means of immunoSEQ multiplex PCR, TCR beta CDR3 spanning 54 Vbeta and 13 Jbeta underwent amplification. TCRdb redid the calling of the immunoSEQ multiplex PCR reads with MiXCR, one entry per CDR3 protein. The table has some 110,000 distinct CDR3 sequences, about 92% seen once. The CDR3 is 16 amino acids. V dropped 3 bases and J dropped 1 base, with 13 bases sitting between them.

The material sequenced was CD8+ T cells from PBMCs. This chain joins TRBV12-3 or TRBV12-4 and TRBJ2-1, with TRBD2 as a possible D gene (6 bases). This receptor was taken from a human donor with multiple sclerosis. CDR3 sequence reads: CASSFALAWSYNEQFF. CDR3 bases: TGTGCCAGCAGTTTCGCGCTAGCGTGGTCCTACAATGAGCAGTTCTTC.